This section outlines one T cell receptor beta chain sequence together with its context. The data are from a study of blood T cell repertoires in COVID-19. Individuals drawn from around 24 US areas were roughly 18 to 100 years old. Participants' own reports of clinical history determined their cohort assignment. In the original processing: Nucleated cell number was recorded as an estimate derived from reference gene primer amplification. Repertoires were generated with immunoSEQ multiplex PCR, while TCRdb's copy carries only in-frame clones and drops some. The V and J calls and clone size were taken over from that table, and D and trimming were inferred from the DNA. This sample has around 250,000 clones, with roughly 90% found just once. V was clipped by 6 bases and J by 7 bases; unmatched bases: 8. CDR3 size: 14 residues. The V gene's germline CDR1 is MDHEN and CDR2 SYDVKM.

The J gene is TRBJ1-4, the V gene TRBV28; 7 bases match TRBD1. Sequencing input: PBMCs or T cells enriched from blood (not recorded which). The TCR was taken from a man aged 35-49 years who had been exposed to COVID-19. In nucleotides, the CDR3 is TGTGCCAGCAGCGGAGGGGGCGCCGGTGAAAAACTGTTTTTT. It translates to CASSGGGAGEKLFF.